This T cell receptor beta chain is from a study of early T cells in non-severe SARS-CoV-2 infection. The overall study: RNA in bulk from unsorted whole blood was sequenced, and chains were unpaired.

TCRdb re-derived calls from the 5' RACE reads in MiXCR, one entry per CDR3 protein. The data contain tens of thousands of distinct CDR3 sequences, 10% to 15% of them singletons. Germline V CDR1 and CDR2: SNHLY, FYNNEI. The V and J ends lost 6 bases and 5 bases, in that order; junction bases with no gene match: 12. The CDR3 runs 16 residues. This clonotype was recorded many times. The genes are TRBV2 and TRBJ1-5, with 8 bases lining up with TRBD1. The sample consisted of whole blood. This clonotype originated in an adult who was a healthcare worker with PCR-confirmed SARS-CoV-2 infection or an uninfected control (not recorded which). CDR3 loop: CASRSSGTGVHQPQHF. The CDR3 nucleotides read TGTGCCAGCAGGAGCTCGGGGACAGGAGTCCATCAGCCCCAGCATTTT.